The 2 T cell receptor beta chains below come from one sample, sequenced in a study of sequential checkpoint blockade in melanoma. Documented treatment: randomized to nivolumab then ipilimumab (arm A) or the reverse (arm B). TCRdb's table, derived via immunoSEQ multiplex PCR, lists solely in-frame clones and lacks some. This sample carries around 15,000 clones, around 48% of them seen once, and the ten largest clones take around 15%. The sequencing here drew on CD8+ T cells sorted from blood (inferred from file names), taken from a patient given nivolumab and ipilimumab in sequence. These receptors were collected from a human donor with melanoma.

The chain is built from TRBV9 and TRBJ1-2; 9 bases line up with TRBD1. Looked up from germline, CDR1 is SGDLS and CDR2 is YYNGEE. The CDR3 runs to 13 residues. Germline trimming cut 5 bases from V and 8 bases from J; bases unmatched to any gene: 7. CDR3 sequence (DNA): TGTGCCAGCAGGGGGACAGGGATGGGGGGCTACACCTTC. It yields the protein CASRGTGMGGYTF.

The V gene is TRBV7-6, the J gene TRBJ1-1; D gene ambiguous. Germline V CDR1 and CDR2: SGHVS, FNYEAQ. This CDR3 is 14 amino acids long. V was trimmed by 1 base and J by 0 bases, leaving 6 bases between them. CDR3 sequence reads: CASSLDIVNTEAFF. The CDR3 nucleotides read TGTGCCAGCAGCTTAGATATAGTGAACACTGAAGCTTTCTTT.